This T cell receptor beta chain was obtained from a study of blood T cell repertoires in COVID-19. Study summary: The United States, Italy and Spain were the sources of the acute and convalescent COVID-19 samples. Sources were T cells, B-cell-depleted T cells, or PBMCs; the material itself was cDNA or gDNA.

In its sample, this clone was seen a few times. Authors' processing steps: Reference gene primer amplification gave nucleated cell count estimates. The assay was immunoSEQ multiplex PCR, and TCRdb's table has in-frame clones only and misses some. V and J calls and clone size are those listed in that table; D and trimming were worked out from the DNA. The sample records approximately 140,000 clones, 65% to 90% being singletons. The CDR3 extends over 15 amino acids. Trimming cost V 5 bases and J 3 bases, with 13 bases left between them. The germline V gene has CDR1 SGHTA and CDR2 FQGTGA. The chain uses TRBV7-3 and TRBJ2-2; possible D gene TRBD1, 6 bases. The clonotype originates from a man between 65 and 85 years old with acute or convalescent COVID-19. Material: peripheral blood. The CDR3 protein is CASSLRGGYTGELFF. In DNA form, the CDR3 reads TGTGCCAGCAGCCTACGAGGGGGTTACACCGGGGAGCTGTTTTTT.